Listed here are 24 T cell receptor beta chains from one sample, sequenced in a study of T cell responses to AZD1222 COVID-19 vaccine. Data came from immunoSEQ multiplex PCR; TCRdb stores just in-frame clones and leaves some out. The table has roughly 150,000 clones, under 95% seen once. This specimen was peripheral blood, taken on day 0 of AZD1222 vaccination. These receptors came from an adult in good health.

The chain's CDR3 is CAIRGGGTGEMGYTF. The CDR3 DNA reads TGTGCCATCAGAGGCGGGGGAACGGGAGAAATGGGCTACACCTTC. The chain links TRBV10-3 to TRBJ1-2, with D perhaps matching TRBD1 (5 bases). The CDR3 extends over 15 amino acids. CDR1 is ENHRY, CDR2 SYGVKD, per germline. Between the trimmed V and J ends, which lost 6 bases and 8 bases, there was a span of 22 bases.

This chain connects TRBV4-2 to TRBJ2-1, with 8 bases that match TRBD2. This CDR3 is 16 amino acids long. J lost 10 bases, V lost 1 base, and 12 bases had no gene match. Germline CDR1 and CDR2: LGHNA and YNFKEQ. DNA for the CDR3: TGTGCCAGCAGCCAAGGGGAGGCTAGCGGGCTAGGGGAGCAGTTCTTC. Protein: CASSQGEASGLGEQFF.

The rearrangement links TRBV15 to TRBJ2-3; 9 nucleotides match TRBD1. This CDR3 spans 19 amino acids. V was clipped by 3 bases and J by 2 bases; unmatched bases: 15. Germline-derived CDR1 and CDR2 are LNHNV and YYDKDF (reference sequence). The CDR3 nucleotides read TGTGCCACCAGCAGCCGGGACAGGGACCCCTACAATTACACAGATACGCAGTATTTT. Protein: CATSSRDRDPYNYTDTQYF.

V and J are TRBV5-1 and TRBJ2-3; D possibly uses TRBD1 or TRBD2 (6 bases each). The CDR3 spans 15 residues. Germline CDR1 reads SGHRS; CDR2 reads YFSETQ. Trimming pared 3 bases from V and 0 bases from J, leaving 11 bases between. Here the CDR3 DNA reads TGCGCCAGCAGCTCACAGGGAGGAAGCACAGATACGCAGTATTTT. It yields the protein CASSSQGGSTDTQYF.

For this clone: Other DNA sequences in the same sample also yield this CDR3. The genes are TRBV7-9 and TRBJ2-7; weak D call: TRBD2 (6 bases). The CDR3 spans 13 residues. CDR1 and CDR2 from the germline V gene are SEHNR and FQNEAQ (reference sequence). V lost 5 bases to trimming and J lost 3 bases, with 11 bases between them. CDR3 loop: CASSPGLSYEQYF. CDR3 nucleotide sequence: TGTGCCAGCAGCCCGGGACTGAGCTACGAGCAGTACTTC. Together with reference TRBV7-9 and TRBJ2-7, the CDR3 gives the full variable domain: DTGVSQNPRHKITKRGQNVTFRCDPISEHNRLYWYRQTLGQGPEFLTYFQNEAQLEKSRLLSDRFSAERPKGSFSTLEIQRTEQGDSAMYLCASSPGLSYEQYFGPGTRLTVT.

CDR3 loop: CAISEGGGPSWETQYF. Here the CDR3 DNA reads TGTGCCATCAGTGAGGGGGGAGGGCCCTCTTGGGAGACCCAGTACTTC. The chain is built from TRBV10-3 and TRBJ2-5, with 7 bases fitting TRBD2. The CDR3 has 16 amino acids. J lost 5 bases, V lost 2 bases, and 11 bases had no gene match. CDR1 and CDR2 (germline): ENHRY, SYGVKD.

The chain recombines TRBV19 with TRBJ2-2; perhaps TRBD2 as D (7 bases). The CDR3 consists of 11 residues. Trimming cost V 8 bases and J 12 bases, with 13 bases left between them. Looked up from germline, CDR1 is LNHDA and CDR2 is SQIVND (reference sequence). DNA of the CDR3: TGTGCCAGTGCGTACGGGGGGCAGCTGTTTTTT. Translation gives CASAYGGQLFF.

The chain employs TRBV4-1 and TRBJ1-1; 7 bases are shared with TRBD1. From germline, CDR1 is MGHRA and CDR2 YSYEKL. This CDR3 is 20 amino acids long. J was trimmed by 0 bases and V by 0 bases; bases with no gene match: 16. The CDR3 sequence is CASSQDIWGRRGRMNTEAFF. CDR3 DNA sequence: TGCGCCAGCAGCCAAGACATATGGGGCCGGAGGGGGCGAATGAACACTGAAGCTTTCTTT.

The chain couples TRBV6-5 to TRBJ1-2, with 7 bases identical to TRBD1. The J segment lost 7 bases and the V segment lost 4 bases, leaving 6 bases of the junction unmatched. Germline V gene sequence: CDR1 MNHEY, CDR2 SVGAGI. CDR3 length: 13 amino acids. CDR3 sequence: CASSSEGARGYTF. Written as DNA, the CDR3 is TGTGCCAGCAGTTCCGAGGGGGCGCGTGGCTACACCTTC.

This chain uses TRBV7-3 with TRBJ2-2; tentatively, D is TRBD2 (7 bases). Germline assignment: CDR1 SGHTA and CDR2 FQGTGA. V was pared by 5 bases and J by 2 bases, with 15 bases between. The CDR3 has 16 amino acids. CDR3 sequence reads: CASSPEGGINTGELFF. CDR3 coding DNA: TGTGCCAGCAGCCCCGAGGGGGGGATTAACACCGGGGAGCTGTTTTTT.

This clone came up a few times. Different DNA sequences within this sample yield the same CDR3. This chain joins TRBV19 and TRBJ2-7; D gene unclear. Germline CDR1 is LNHDA and CDR2 is SQIVND (reference sequence). Trimming shortened V by 3 bases and J by 2 bases, and 8 bases separated the two germline ends. The CDR3 contains 13 residues. The CDR3: CASSIAGAYEQYF. DNA for the CDR3: TGTGCCAGTAGTATTGCAGGAGCCTACGAGCAGTACTTC.

The chain combines TRBV14 with TRBJ1-5, with D maybe TRBD1 (6 bases). The CDR3 length is 16 residues. V was trimmed by 0 bases and J by 4 bases, leaving 13 bases between them. The germline gives CDR1 SGHDN, CDR2 FVKESK. CDR3 region: CASSQDEGVKNQPQHF. In DNA, the CDR3 is TGTGCCAGCAGCCAAGATGAGGGGGTTAAAAATCAGCCCCAGCATTTT.

The chain uses TRBV4-1 and TRBJ1-5; D unresolved. V was trimmed by 4 bases and J by 4 bases, leaving 11 bases between them. Per germline, CDR1 MGHRA and CDR2 YSYEKL. This CDR3 comprises 14 residues. CDR3 in amino acids: CASSPIDGNQPQHF. The CDR3 region has the DNA TGCGCCAGCAGCCCGATCGACGGAAATCAGCCCCAGCATTTT.

V gene TRBV6-5 combines with J gene TRBJ2-7; D gene uncertain. The CDR3 spans 15 residues. The germline V and J ends were trimmed by 7 bases and 3 bases, with 19 bases remaining between them. Per the germline V gene, CDR1 is MNHEY and CDR2 is SVGAGI. In nucleotides, the CDR3 is TGTGCCAGCAATCAAAGACTTGAATCTCTCTACGAGCAGTACTTC. It yields the protein CASNQRLESLYEQYF.

This clone has a handful of counts. The chain carries TRBV7-9 and TRBJ2-6; 7 bases line up with TRBD1. V lost 6 bases, J lost 2 bases, and 16 bases stayed unmatched. Per germline, CDR1 SEHNR and CDR2 FQNEAQ (reference sequence). CDR3 length: 19 residues. The CDR3 loop reads CASRATRDSFSAGANVLTF. DNA for the CDR3: TGTGCCAGCAGGGCTACCCGGGACAGTTTCTCCGCTGGGGCCAACGTCCTGACTTTC.

The chain joins TRBV27 to TRBJ1-5; D is possibly TRBD1 (5 bases). V lost 2 bases and J lost 4, with 9 bases in between. In germline, CDR1 is MNHEY, CDR2 SMNVEV (reference sequence). CDR3 length equals 14 residues. The CDR3 DNA reads as TGTGCCAGCAGTTTACAAGGGGCGAATCAGCCCCAGCATTTT. Its protein product is CASSLQGANQPQHF.

This chain joins TRBV7-9 and TRBJ2-7; unclear D gene. This CDR3 region has 14 residues. CDR1 is SEHNR and CDR2 is FQNEAQ in the germline V gene (reference sequence). V was clipped by 2 bases and J by 2 bases, with 10 bases between them. The DNA of the CDR3 is TGTGCCAGCAGCTTAATTGGGCCTACCTACGAGCAGTACTTC. It specifies CASSLIGPTYEQYF.

The chain joins TRBV4-3 to TRBJ2-1; D might be TRBD1 (6 bases). The CDR3 length is 16 residues. Per the germline V gene, CDR1 is LGHNA and CDR2 is YSLEER. V was clipped by 0 bases and J by 2 bases, with 11 bases between them. The DNA of the CDR3 is TGCGCCAGCAGCCAAGATGACAGGACAGCCTACAATGAGCAGTTCTTC. Its translation: CASSQDDRTAYNEQFF.

The chain's CDR3 is CASSPINQGGDTEAFF. The CDR3 DNA follows: TGTGCCAGCAGCCCTATTAATCAGGGGGGCGACACTGAAGCTTTCTTT. The J gene is TRBJ1-1, the V gene TRBV11-1, with TRBD1 matching over 7 bases. Germline CDR1 is SGHAT and CDR2 is FQDESV (reference sequence). The CDR3 is made up of 16 amino acids. The J segment lost 3 bases and the V segment lost 5 bases, leaving 12 bases of the junction unmatched.

The sample holds one count of this clone. The chain links TRBV5-5 to TRBJ2-3; D unresolved. Germline V gene lookup returns CDR1 SGHKS and CDR2 YYEKEE (reference sequence). CDR3 length: 12 residues. V lost 0 bases to trimming and J lost 6 bases, with 5 bases between them. Here the CDR3 reads CASSLAGDTQYF. CDR3 in DNA: TGTGCCAGCAGCTTGGCCGGGGATACGCAGTATTTT. Combining the CDR3 with reference TRBV5-5 and TRBJ2-3 gives the whole variable domain DAGVTQSPTHLIKTRGQQVTLRCSPISGHKSVSWYQQVLGQGPQFIFQYYEKEERGRGNFPDRFSARQFPNYSSELNVNALLLGDSALYLCASSLAGDTQYFGPGTRLTVL.

The V gene is TRBV15, the J gene TRBJ2-7; no definite D call. This CDR3 region has 14 residues. Trimming cost V 5 bases and J 9 bases, with 20 bases left between them. In germline, CDR1 is LNHNV, CDR2 YYDKDF (reference sequence). Here the CDR3 DNA reads TGTGCCACCAGCTCTCGACTCGACCCCCCTCTGCAGTACTTC. This encodes CATSSRLDPPLQYF.

V usage is TRBV12-3 or TRBV12-4 and J usage is TRBJ2-7; possible D gene TRBD1, 6 bases. V dropped 4 bases and J dropped 6 bases, with 13 bases sitting between them. CDR3 size: 13 residues. For the CDR3, the DNA is TGTGCCAGCAGTTCGGACAGAGGGCGCGAGCAGTACTTC. Translation: CASSSDRGREQYF.

The rearrangement links TRBV28 to TRBJ2-1; TRBD2 is a possible D gene (5 bases). The CDR3 sequence is 13 residues long. Germline V gene lookup returns CDR1 MDHEN and CDR2 SYDVKM. With 6 bases removed from V and 7 bases from J, the gap between germline ends came to 13 bases. Written as DNA, the CDR3 is TGTGCCAGCAGAGGAGCCGGCGGGAATGAGCAGTTCTTC. It specifies CASRGAGGNEQFF.

The V gene is TRBV12-3 or TRBV12-4, the J gene TRBJ1-4; D might be TRBD1 (5 bases). This CDR3 comprises 11 residues. Between the trimmed V and J ends, which lost 2 bases and 11 bases, there was a span of 6 bases. The CDR3 is CASSLRDKLFF. The CDR3 DNA is TGTGCCAGCAGTTTACGGGACAAACTGTTTTTT.